These T cell receptor beta chains were read from a single sample in a study of blood T cell repertoires in COVID-19. Measured with immunoSEQ multiplex PCR; TCRdb has only the in-frame clones, and not every one. The sample lists some 170,000 clones; roughly 90% were seen once. What was sequenced was PBMCs or T cells enriched from blood (not recorded which). The receptors derive from a human donor with acute COVID-19. The donor label of this sample is uncertain. The CDR3 runs from the conserved cysteine through the conserved F or W. A D gene is named only where the DNA matches it firmly. The size entry is marked missing in some rows and otherwise reads once, few, many or a size class.

j_gene | v_gene | d_gene | abundance | len | CDR3nt | CDR3aa
TRBJ1-2 | TRBV27 | TRBD1 | . | 13 | TGTGCCAGCAGTTTATTGACAGGGTCTGGCTACACCTTC | CASSLLTGSGYTF
TRBJ2-1 | TRBV11-2 | . | . | 14 | TGTGCCAGCAGCTTAGATATCCGGGACAATGAGCAGTTCTTC | CASSLDIRDNEQFF
TRBJ1-1 | TRBV5-1 | . | . | 15 | TGCGCCAGCAGCTTGGCCGGGGGGAGTAGCACTGAAGCTTTCTTT | CASSLAGGSSTEAFF
TRBJ1-2 | TRBV3-1/TRBV3-2 | . | . | 15 | TGTGCCAGCAGCCAAGCGGGTCGTCTTGTCTATGGCTACACCTTC | CASSQAGRLVYGYTF
TRBJ2-5 | TRBV30 | TRBD2 | few | 14 | TGTGCCTGGAGACGGGGGGGCCGACAAGAGACCCAGTACTTC | CAWRRGGRQETQYF
TRBJ1-1 | TRBV9 | . | . | 15 | TGTGCCAGCAGCACAGAGGGACACCTGAACACTGAAGCTTTCTTT | CASSTEGHLNTEAFF
TRBJ2-7 | TRBV7-8 | . | . | 13 | TGTGCCAGCAGCTTAGGACATACCTACGAGCAGTACTTC | CASSLGHTYEQYF
TRBJ1-2 | TRBV23-1 | . | . | 14 | TGCGCCAGCAGCCCGACAGGACGAAACTATGGCTACACCTTC | CASSPTGRNYGYTF
TRBJ2-2 | TRBV7-2 | . | . | 14 | TGTGCCAGCAGCCCAAGGGGCAGGGGCGGGGAGCTGTTTTTT | CASSPRGRGGELFF
TRBJ1-6 | TRBV7-9 | TRBD1 | once | 15 | TGTGCCAGCAGCTTATCAGGGGGCGGTAATTCACCCCTCCACTTT | CASSLSGGGNSPLHF
TRBJ1-1 | TRBV5-1 | . | . | 18 | TGCGCCAGCAGCCCCAACCTTCACGGGGGACGTCCGAACACTGAAGCTTTCTTT | CASSPNLHGGRPNTEAFF
TRBJ2-7 | TRBV3-1/TRBV3-2 | TRBD1 | . | 15 | TGTGCCAGCAGCCAAGCCCCCGACAGGGCCTACGAGCAGTACTTC | CASSQAPDRAYEQYF
TRBJ2-1 | TRBV4-1 | . | . | 16 | TGCGCCAGCAGCCTTGACTTAGCGAGAGGACGCAATGAGCAGTTCTTC | CASSLDLARGRNEQFF
TRBJ2-3 | TRBV19 | . | . | 15 | TGTGCCAGTAGTATAGAAAAGGGGTGGGCAGATACGCAGTATTTT | CASSIEKGWADTQYF
TRBJ1-6 | TRBV7-2 | TRBD1 | . | 18 | TGTGCCAGCAGCCCCGGCCGGGACAGGGGGAGGTTAGGTTCACCCCTCCACTTT | CASSPGRDRGRLGSPLHF
TRBJ1-6 | TRBV5-4 | . | . | 15 | TGTGCCAGCAGCTTGTACGGGGGGTTGGGTTCACCCCTCCACTTT | CASSLYGGLGSPLHF
TRBJ1-1 | TRBV19 | . | . | 13 | TGTGCCAGTACCCTAATAGGGGACACTGAAGCTTTCTTT | CASTLIGDTEAFF
TRBJ2-5 | TRBV13 | TRBD2 | once | 12 | TGTGCCAGCAGCTCGGGAGGGGAGACCCAGTACTTC | CASSSGGETQYF
TRBJ2-5 | TRBV5-4 | . | . | 14 | TGTGCCAGCAGCGCTCAAGGGGGTGGAGAGACCCAGTACTTC | CASSAQGGGETQYF
TRBJ2-3 | TRBV9 | TRBD2 | few | 15 | TGTGCCAGCAGCGTGTGGCGGGGGGGCCGGGATACGCAGTATTTT | CASSVWRGGRDTQYF
TRBJ1-1 | TRBV3-1/TRBV3-2 | . | once | 13 | TGTGCCAGCAGCCAAACATCTTATGCTGAAGCTTTCTTT | CASSQTSYAEAFF
TRBJ2-3 | TRBV14 | . | . | 12 | TGTGCCAGCAGCCCGTTTCCAGATACGCAGTATTTT | CASSPFPDTQYF
TRBJ1-5 | TRBV5-1 | TRBD1 | . | 13 | TGCGCCAGCAGCCAGGGGGTGGGACAGCCCCAGCATTTT | CASSQGVGQPQHF
TRBJ2-1 | TRBV5-1 | TRBD1 | few | 13 | TGCGCCAGCAGCTTACAGGGGCCCGACGAGCAGTTCTTC | CASSLQGPDEQFF
TRBJ2-5 | TRBV4-1 | TRBD2 | few | 20 | TGCGCCAGCAGCCAAGAAGAGTTAACTAGCGGGGGGGCCGCTCAAGAGACCCAGTACTTC | CASSQEELTSGGAAQETQYF
TRBJ2-3 | TRBV5-6 | TRBD2 | . | 16 | TGTGCCAGCAGCGGGACTAGCGGGGGGGCAACAGATACGCAGTATTTT | CASSGTSGGATDTQYF
TRBJ2-7 | TRBV28 | . | once | 14 | TGTGCCAGCAGTCCAGGACTCACGGGCCGGGAGCAGTACTTC | CASSPGLTGREQYF